Sequencing of this TCR beta chain was carried out in a study of cytomegalovirus exposure and HLA in healthy donors. Study-wide background: In terms of ancestry, the Caucasian-associated cluster contained about four fifths of the 300 to 400 genotyped donors. Study conclusions and caveats: An assumption of roughly uniform sequencing depth across donors underlay the presence/absence analyses. Most subjects' HLA-A and HLA-B alleles were reportedly predicted from TCR beta sequences.

This CDR3 contains 13 residues. The trim removed 11 bases at V and 3 bases at J, leaving 9 bases unmatched. The germline gives CDR1 ENHRY, CDR2 SYGVKD. Amplification used 60 Vbeta primers and 13 Jbeta primers. Libraries were prepared by immunoSEQ multiplex PCR; TCRdb keeps only in-frame clonotypes and omits some of them. There are approximately 140,000 clones in the sample; around 76% occur only once, and approximately 4% lies in the top ten. This clone has a single count. As yet, its antigen is unknown. The sequenced sample was PBMCs. This sequence was found in a man younger than 35 in good health and CMV-seronegative. V gene TRBV10-3 combines with J gene TRBJ1-2; 7 bases match TRBD1. CDR3 DNA: TGTGCCGTCCAAGGGGGCTCGGACTATGGCTACACCTTC. This sequence encodes CAVQGGSDYGYTF.